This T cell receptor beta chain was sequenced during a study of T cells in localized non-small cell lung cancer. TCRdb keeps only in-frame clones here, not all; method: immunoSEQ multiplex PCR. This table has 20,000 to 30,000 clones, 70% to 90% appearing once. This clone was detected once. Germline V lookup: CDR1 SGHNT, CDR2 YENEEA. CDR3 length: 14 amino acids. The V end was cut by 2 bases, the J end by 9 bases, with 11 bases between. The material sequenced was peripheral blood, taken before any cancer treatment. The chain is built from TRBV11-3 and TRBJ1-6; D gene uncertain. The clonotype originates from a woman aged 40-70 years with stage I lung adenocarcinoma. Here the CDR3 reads CASSLSIKGSPLHF. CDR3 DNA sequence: TGTGCCAGCAGCTTAAGCATCAAGGGTTCACCCCTCCACTTT.